The 8 T cell receptor beta chains given below trace back to one sample, sequenced in a study of naive and memory T cell subsets (dated by TCRdb to 2016 to 2017). Here is what the overall study found, with its caveats: A few larger clonotypes were found in naive repertoires, especially CD8, and these larger clonotypes were possibly memory cells re-expressing CD45RA.

Libraries came from UMI-ligation and nested PCR. Sequenced using an Illumina MiSeq. An equimolar mix of two oligonucleotides covering both TRBC1 and TRBC2 was used as the beta constant-region primer. Four rounds of PCR were used to amplify ligated cDNA, with nested alpha and beta constant-region primers being used together with the SP2 primer. Starting from the raw public reads, TCRdb applied fastp trimming at Q25, assembled clones with MiXCR and retained in-frame beta chains. Identical CDR3 protein sequences are pooled into one entry, listed with their most common genes and DNA. Within this sample are under 150,000 distinct CDR3 sequences, with 15% to 25% of them counted one time only. The top ten clones comprise 0.55% to 0.75% of the sample. Which antigens these TCRs recognize remains unknown. Specimen: naive CD8+ T cells from blood. The cell subset or site tag for this specimen amounts to: naive T cells, CD45RA high CD27+. The origin of the receptors is a human donor in good health.

V gene TRBV4-1 combines with J gene TRBJ2-7; 8 nucleotides agree with TRBD1. The V gene's germline CDR1 is MGHRA and CDR2 YSYEKL. The CDR3 has 15 residues. V was clipped by 1 base and J by 1 base; unmatched bases: 3. CDR3 amino acids: CASSQGTGRSYEQYF. The CDR3 DNA follows: TGCGCCAGCAGCCAAGGGACAGGGAGATCCTACGAGCAGTACTTC.

This clonotype was detected many times. CDR3 amino acids: CASSRWVLNTEAFF. The CDR3 nucleotides read TGTGCCAGCAGCCGGTGGGTCTTGAACACTGAAGCTTTCTTT. The rearrangement uses TRBV6-2 or TRBV6-3 and TRBJ1-1; D ambiguous. This CDR3 region has 14 residues. Germline V gene lookup returns CDR1 MNHEY and CDR2 SVGEGT. The ends were cut back, 6 bases at V and 0 bases at J, with 11 bases in the middle.

The CDR3 nucleotides are TGCAGTGCTACAAAAGCGGGACAGGTACTCTACGAGCAGTACTTC. Encoded protein: CSATKAGQVLYEQYF. The chain is built from TRBV20-1 and TRBJ2-7; D perhaps matches TRBD1 (8 bases). Germline CDR1 DFQATT, CDR2 SNEGSKA (reference sequence). The CDR3 sequence is 15 residues long. V lost 4 bases to trimming and J lost 3 bases, with 19 bases between them.

V is TRBV28 and J is TRBJ2-7; a possible D gene is TRBD1 (6 bases). There are 19 residues in the CDR3. V lost 7 bases and J 3 bases, leaving 31 bases between the germline ends. Germline CDR1 reads MDHEN; CDR2 reads SYDVKM. The CDR3 bases are TGTGCCAGCAACCCGTCTTATCTGGGGGCCCCTCAATACAGCTACGAGCAGTACTTC. Translation: CASNPSYLGAPQYSYEQYF. Full variable domain (rest looked up from reference TRBV28 and TRBJ2-7): DVKVTQSSRYLVKRTGEKVFLECVQDMDHENMFWYRQDPGLGLRLIYFSYDVKMKEKGDIPEGYSVSREKKERFSLILESASTNQTSMYLCASNPSYLGAPQYSYEQYFGPGTRLTVT.

The chain is built from TRBV29-1 and TRBJ2-5; D is undetermined. V was cut by 6 bases and J by 0 bases, with 11 bases left in between. Germline lookup yields CDR1 SQVTM and CDR2 ANQGSEA. The CDR3 consists of 13 residues. The CDR3 protein is CSVGDKYQETQYF. The CDR3 coding sequence is TGCAGCGTCGGCGACAAGTACCAAGAGACCCAGTACTTC.

The genes are TRBV28 and TRBJ2-7, with TRBD1 identical over 7 bases. The CDR3 covers 16 residues. Per the germline V gene, CDR1 is MDHEN and CDR2 is SYDVKM. The trim removed 3 bases at V and 6 bases at J, leaving 14 bases unmatched. CDR3 region: CASSLRPGQRSLEQYF. The CDR3 region has the DNA TGTGCCAGCAGTTTGAGACCGGGACAGCGTTCCCTCGAGCAGTACTTC.

V gene TRBV6-2 or TRBV6-3 combines with J gene TRBJ1-5; the D is unclear. Germline lookup yields CDR1 MNHEY and CDR2 SVGEGT. Deletions cut 3 bases from V and 6 bases from J, with 6 bases between. The CDR3 consists of 12 residues. The CDR3 nucleotides are TGTGCCAGCAGTTATAGTGGTCAGCCCCAGCATTTT. Protein: CASSYSGQPQHF.

This clonotype came up a few times. The gene calls are TRBV30 and TRBJ1-1; D is ambiguous. The CDR3 runs 12 residues. Trimming took 2 bases from V and 4 from J, leaving 8 bases between them. Looked up from germline, CDR1 is GTSNPN and CDR2 is SVGIG (reference sequence). The CDR3 reads CAWSPVGTEAFF. CDR3 sequence (DNA): TGTGCCTGGAGTCCGGTGGGCACTGAAGCTTTCTTT.